These 7 T cell receptor beta chains were sequenced from one sample in a study of human T cells and chemical hapten exposure. Using its own MiXCR run on the RACE reads, TCRdb lists one record per CDR3 protein. Of a few hundred thousand distinct CDR3 sequences detected, over 6% appear once; the ten largest clones hold around 6%. Time point here: patch test 2, 6 weeks after DPC sensitization. Sample treatment: therapeutic diphenylcyclopropenone sensitization with weekly scalp DPC. The sample here was whole blood, taken in connection with sensitization to the hapten diphenylcyclopropenone (DPC). The receptors originated from a woman under 30 with alopecia areata. Some clones in this sample may be carry-over from other donors' samples.

This clonotype was picked up a small number of times. V is TRBV18 and J is TRBJ2-6; TRBD1 matches at 7 bases. Germline CDR1 is KGHSH and CDR2 is LQKENI. The CDR3 has 17 residues. V dropped 3 bases and J dropped 1; count of bases not matched to a gene: 6. The CDR3 nucleotides are TGTGCCAGCTCACCGAGGACAGGCCCTTCTGGGGCCAACGTCCTGACTTTC. Amino acids: CASSPRTGPSGANVLTF.

The chain joins TRBV2 to TRBJ2-4; 7 nucleotides line up with TRBD1. The J segment lost 4 bases and the V segment lost 7 bases, leaving 7 bases of the junction unmatched. The CDR3 consists of 14 residues. Germline CDR1 SNHLY, CDR2 FYNNEI. CDR3 in DNA: TGTGCCAGCATAACAGGGGTTGCGAAAAACATTCAGTACTTC. As protein: CASITGVAKNIQYF. Together with reference TRBV2 and TRBJ2-4, the CDR3 gives the full variable domain: EPEVTQTPSHQVTQMGQEVILRCVPISNHLYFYWYRQILGQKVEFLVSFYNNEISEKSEIFDDQFSVERPDGSNFTLKIRSTKLEDSAMYFCASITGVAKNIQYFGAGTRLSVL.

V usage is TRBV27 and J usage is TRBJ1-3, with a possible D match to TRBD1 (5 bases). CDR3 length equals 14 residues. Trimming pared 3 bases from V and 4 bases from J, leaving 10 bases between. The germline V gene has CDR1 MNHEY and CDR2 SMNVEV (reference sequence). CDR3 protein: CASSLEGNGNTIYF. Written as DNA, the CDR3 is TGTGCCAGCAGTTTGGAGGGGAACGGAAACACCATATATTTT.

This clonotype was observed many times. The chain recombines TRBV18 with TRBJ1-1, with D possibly matching TRBD1 (6 bases). This CDR3 is built from 16 residues. Germline loops: CDR1 KGHSH, CDR2 LQKENI. Trimming pared 3 bases from V and 1 base from J, leaving 15 bases between. CDR3 in DNA: TGTGCCAGCTCACCCTTTGCGGGGGCGACGAACACTGAAGCTTTCTTT. Protein product: CASSPFAGATNTEAFF.

This clonotype was seen repeatedly, ten times or more. The rearrangement joins TRBV6-2 or TRBV6-3 to TRBJ1-1; no clear D. The CDR3 length is 13 residues. V lost 2 bases to trimming and J lost 4 bases, with 8 bases between them. Germline lookup yields CDR1 MNHEY and CDR2 SVGEGT. CDR3 in amino acids: CASSYGESTEAFF. Written as DNA, the CDR3 is TGTGCCAGCAGTTACGGGGAGAGCACTGAAGCTTTCTTT.

The rearrangement uses TRBV6-1 and TRBJ2-1; 9 nucleotides align to TRBD1. Per germline, CDR1 MNHNS and CDR2 SASEGT. CDR3 length: 21 amino acids. The V gene end was trimmed by 9 bases and the J gene end by 7 bases; junction bases not matched to a gene: 31. CDR3 DNA sequence: TGTGCCAGGGAGAGAGGTCTTAGGGGACAGGGAGTTCCAACGGGTCGGAATGAGCAGTTCTTC. This gives the protein CARERGLRGQGVPTGRNEQFF.

This clonotype was counted at least ten times. This rearrangement joins TRBV6-1 to TRBJ1-2; D is ambiguous. This CDR3 comprises 14 residues. Trimming shortened V by 5 bases and J by 3 bases, and 13 bases separated the two germline ends. CDR1 is MNHNS and CDR2 is SASEGT in the germline V gene. The CDR3, as DNA: TGTGCCAGCAGTCAGACTGCCGTTGACTATGGCTACACCTTC. Residues: CASSQTAVDYGYTF.